This T cell receptor beta chain was documented in a study of blood T cell repertoires in COVID-19. The assay was immunoSEQ multiplex PCR, and TCRdb's table has in-frame clones only and misses some. The sample holds about 310,000 clones; approximately 86% are singletons and the top ten take over 1%. The germline CDR1 and CDR2 sequences are GTSNPN and SVGIG (reference sequence). The CDR3 is made up of 11 amino acids. V was shortened by 5 bases and J by 5 bases, with 7 bases between the two germline ends. Sequencing input: peripheral blood. The chain links TRBV30 to TRBJ2-4; D remains ambiguous. The sequence was obtained from a man between 65 and 80 years old with acute or convalescent COVID-19. CDR3 nucleotide sequence: TGTGCCTGGGCAGGTCAAAACATTCAGTACTTC. This encodes CAWAGQNIQYF.